Here is one TCR beta chain with its context. No antigen is known for it. This record belongs to a study of monozygotic twins with inflammatory bowel disease. Regarding the study as a whole: Twin pairs that were concordant did not differ from discordant pairs in repertoire similarity, possibly from limited power. Compared with healthy co-twins, IBD patients showed reduced TCRbeta repertoire diversity by inverse Simpson.

The RNA usage for each TCR library was roughly 3.5 ug of total RNA. A 6-nucleotide sample barcode was carried by the UMIs, which template switching added. No DNA is given; TCRdb re-called the 5' RACE reads and lists each CDR3 protein once. The repertoire table contains approximately 420,000 distinct CDR3 sequences. There are 15 residues in the CDR3. Germline lookup yields CDR1 MGHRA and CDR2 YSYEKL. The receptor was derived from a human donor with ulcerative colitis or Crohn's disease, or a healthy co-twin of an affected twin (not recorded which). What was sequenced was blood. The J gene is TRBJ2-7, the V gene TRBV4-1. The CDR3 loop reads CASSQVVATSYEQYF.